A single sample gave rise to the 27 T cell receptor beta chains below, sequenced in a study of response to subunit inactivated influenza vaccine. TCRdb re-called the RT-PCR reads with MiXCR, one entry per CDR3 protein. The data contain 800,000 to 1,000,000 distinct CDR3 sequences, about 20% of them seen just once; the ten biggest clones take up approximately 10%. Source: PBMCs from blood, taken more than 4 days after vaccination. These TCRs come from a man aged 50 to 59 who received an inactivated influenza vaccine.

This clonotype appeared a few times. CDR3 in DNA: TGTGCCAGCAGCTTGGCGGGCAGGGGAGGGGAGACCCAGTACTTC. As protein: CASSLAGRGGETQYF. This sequence joins TRBV5-4 and TRBJ2-5; maybe TRBD2 (7 bases). This CDR3 has 15 amino acids. The V gene lost 0 bases and the J gene lost 5 bases, with 14 bases spanning the gap. The V gene's germline CDR1 is SGHNT and CDR2 YYREEE (reference sequence).

The rearrangement joins TRBV7-9 to TRBJ2-1; 9 nucleotides match TRBD1. Germline V gives CDR1 SEHNR, CDR2 FQNEAQ (reference sequence). V was clipped by 5 bases and J by 5 bases; unmatched bases: 10. The CDR3 has 16 residues. CDR3 sequence: CASSKTGQGPNNEQFF. Written as DNA, the CDR3 is TGTGCCAGCAGCAAAACGGGACAGGGACCGAACAATGAGCAGTTCTTC.

This clonotype was counted a few times. The V and J genes are TRBV20-1 and TRBJ2-3, with D possibly TRBD2 on 6 matching bases. The V gene's germline CDR1 is DFQATT and CDR2 SNEGSKA (reference sequence). The CDR3 totals 13 residues. In DNA, the CDR3 is TGCACTGAAACCGGGACTAGCACAGATACGCAGTATTTT. The encoded protein is CTETGTSTDTQYF.

The chain combines TRBV5-1 with TRBJ1-3; D is possibly TRBD1 (5 bases). The length of the CDR3 is 15 residues. The V end was cut by 0 bases, the J end by 4 bases, with 11 bases between. Germline CDR1 reads SGHRS; CDR2 reads YFSETQ. The CDR3 reads CASSLVAGSGNTIYF. The CDR3 DNA sequence: TGCGCCAGCAGCTTGGTGGCAGGGTCCGGAAACACCATATATTTT.

The rearrangement joins TRBV6-5 to TRBJ2-7; no firm D call. CDR3 length equals 15 residues. Trimming removed 0 bases from V and 6 bases from J, with 15 bases in between. Germline CDR1 reads MNHEY; CDR2 reads SVGAGI. CDR3 loop: CASSYSLPPSSEQYF. DNA of the CDR3: TGTGCCAGCAGTTACTCGTTGCCCCCTTCGTCCGAGCAGTACTTC.

This clonotype has more than one count but fewer than ten. V is TRBV27 and J is TRBJ2-7; 10 bases are shared with TRBD1. Germline V CDR1 and CDR2: MNHEY, SMNVEV (reference sequence). The V gene end was trimmed by 4 bases and the J gene end by 5 bases; junction bases not matched to a gene: 8. The CDR3 is made up of 15 amino acids. This CDR3 reads CASSSQTGGVHEQYF. As DNA, the CDR3 is TGTGCCAGCAGTTCCCAGACAGGGGGCGTCCACGAGCAGTACTTC.

The chain is built from TRBV6-2 or TRBV6-3 and TRBJ2-7, with D possibly matching TRBD2 (5 bases). Germline V gene lookup returns CDR1 MNHEY and CDR2 SVGEGT. Between the trimmed V and J ends, which lost 3 bases and 2 bases, there was a span of 14 bases. This CDR3 comprises 15 residues. The CDR3 here is CASSYLPADAYEQYF. For the CDR3, the DNA is TGTGCCAGCAGTTATTTGCCAGCGGATGCCTACGAGCAGTACTTC.

This clonotype appeared a few times. This rearrangement joins TRBV6-1 to TRBJ2-3; no firm D call. V lost 10 bases and J 2 bases, leaving 13 bases between the germline ends. The germline CDR1 and CDR2 sequences are MNHNS and SASEGT. The CDR3 contains 13 residues. The CDR3 loop is CATRVGNTDTQYF. The CDR3 DNA follows: TGTGCCACCCGGGTAGGCAACACAGATACGCAGTATTTT.

The chain employs TRBV2 and TRBJ1-4, with D uncertain. The CDR3 is 16 amino acids. Per the germline V gene, CDR1 is SNHLY and CDR2 is FYNNEI. V was cut by 7 bases and J by 4 bases, with 19 bases left in between. CDR3 sequence (DNA): TGTGCCAGCAAGAGGGCAGAAACTAAAGTTAATGAAAAACTGTTTTTT. It is translated as CASKRAETKVNEKLFF.

V gene TRBV5-1 combines with J gene TRBJ2-1; tentatively, D is TRBD1 or TRBD2 (5 bases each). V lost 4 bases and J 8 bases, leaving 16 bases between the germline ends. The CDR3 contains 14 residues. CDR1 SGHRS and CDR2 YFSETQ come from the germline V gene. The CDR3 spells CASSLRGPWDEQFF. The CDR3 bases are TGCGCCAGCAGCCTCCGGGGACCGTGGGATGAGCAGTTCTTC.

The rearrangement uses TRBV6-5 and TRBJ1-1; D uncertain. Between the trimmed V and J ends, which lost 4 bases and 11 bases, there was a span of 11 bases. The CDR3 is 11 amino acids. Germline assignment: CDR1 MNHEY and CDR2 SVGAGI. The CDR3 bases are TGTGCCAGCAGTTCCGGGCTCCGGGCTTTCTTT. Protein sequence: CASSSGLRAFF.

This clonotype was counted only a few times. The chain has TRBV6-1 and TRBJ2-1; a possible D gene is TRBD2 (6 bases). The CDR3 extends over 15 amino acids. Germline V CDR1 and CDR2: MNHNS, SASEGT. V was trimmed by 6 bases and J by 4 bases, leaving 16 bases between them. The CDR3, as DNA: TGTGCCAGCAGCGCCAAGATAAGCGGGTACAATGAGCAGTTCTTC. Amino acid sequence: CASSAKISGYNEQFF.

This clonotype has more than one count but fewer than ten. The rearrangement links TRBV4-2 to TRBJ2-7, with D possibly TRBD1 on 6 matching bases. V lost 3 bases to trimming and J lost 2 bases, with 11 bases between them. The CDR3 runs to 14 residues. CDR1 LGHNA and CDR2 YNFKEQ come from the germline V gene. The CDR3: CASSHRGYAYEQYF. For the CDR3, the DNA is TGTGCCAGCAGCCACAGGGGTTACGCCTACGAGCAGTACTTC.

This clonotype was observed a few times. This chain joins TRBV11-1 and TRBJ2-7, with D possibly called TRBD1 or TRBD2 (5 bases each). The CDR3 spans 11 residues. V lost 8 bases, J lost 4 bases, and 9 bases lay in between. The germline CDR1 and CDR2 sequences are SGHAT and FQDESV (reference sequence). CDR3 DNA sequence: TGTGCCAGCGGGGGATGGTACGAGCAGTACTTC. It yields the protein CASGGWYEQYF.

The chain uses TRBV20-1 and TRBJ2-5; D may correspond to TRBD1 or TRBD2 (6 bases each). CDR3 length equals 15 residues. Trimming took off 2 bases at V and 1 base at J, with 14 bases between the two ends. Germline loops: CDR1 DFQATT, CDR2 SNEGSKA (reference sequence). The chain's CDR3 is CSARPARGPQETQYF. The CDR3 DNA reads as TGCAGTGCTAGACCCGCCCGGGGGCCCCAAGAGACCCAGTACTTC.

This clonotype was observed a handful of times. The chain employs TRBV4-2 and TRBJ2-1; 9 bases agree with TRBD1. V was clipped by 4 bases and J by 6 bases; unmatched bases: 10. The germline V gene encodes CDR1 LGHNA and CDR2 YNFKEQ. CDR3 length: 16 amino acids. As DNA, the CDR3 is TGTGCCAGCAGCCCCATTGTAGGGACAGGGAGCAATGAGCAGTTCTTC. It is translated as CASSPIVGTGSNEQFF.

This clonotype was counted at least ten times. The V call is TRBV24-1, the J call TRBJ2-1, with D maybe TRBD2 (5 bases). Germline V CDR1 and CDR2: KGHDR, SFDVKD. Trimming cost V 1 base and J 6 bases, with 9 bases left between them. The CDR3 runs to 14 residues. CDR3 in DNA: TGTGCCACCAGTGATTTTGGGAGCGTCAATGAGCAGTTCTTC. Amino acids: CATSDFGSVNEQFF.

The chain has TRBV20-1 and TRBJ1-4, with TRBD1 matching 8 bases. After removal of 5 bases from V and 0 bases from J, the junction contained 2 bases not matched to a gene. Germline CDR1 DFQATT, CDR2 SNEGSKA (reference sequence). The CDR3 contains 14 residues. CDR3 in amino acids: CSAQQGATNEKLFF. DNA of the CDR3: TGCAGTGCTCAACAGGGGGCAACTAATGAAAAACTGTTTTTT.

The rearrangement links TRBV28 to TRBJ2-2, with 8 bases lining up with TRBD2. Germline lookup yields CDR1 MDHEN and CDR2 SYDVKM. After removal of 8 bases from V and 1 base from J, the junction contained 6 bases not matched to a gene. The CDR3 loop spans 15 amino acids. This chain's CDR3 is CASQRSGGNTGELFF. The CDR3 DNA is TGTGCCAGCCAGCGGAGCGGGGGGAACACCGGGGAGCTGTTTTTT.

This clonotype was seen only a few times. J is TRBJ2-7 and V is TRBV10-3, with D possibly TRBD1 on 6 matching bases. V was pared by 2 bases and J by 3 bases, with 8 bases between. Germline V CDR1 and CDR2: ENHRY, SYGVKD. There are 13 residues in the CDR3. In nucleotides, the CDR3 is TGTGCCATCAGTGAGCAGGGGATCTACGAGCAGTACTTC. Its protein product is CAISEQGIYEQYF.

The rearrangement links TRBV5-1 to TRBJ2-3; D unclear. Trimming removed 1 base from V and 4 bases from J, with 10 bases in between. In germline, CDR1 is SGHRS, CDR2 YFSETQ. There are 14 residues in the CDR3. CDR3 region: CASSLSGEADTQYF. The CDR3 region has the DNA TGCGCCAGCAGCTTGTCGGGCGAGGCAGATACGCAGTATTTT.

The table lists this clonotype with a few counts. This CDR3 is CASRIDPSSYEQYF. CDR3 bases: TGTGCCAGCAGGATAGATCCAAGCTCCTACGAGCAGTACTTC. This chain connects TRBV6-1 to TRBJ2-7; D unresolved. This CDR3 is built from 14 residues. Deletions cut 6 bases from V and 0 bases from J, with 12 bases between. Germline CDR1 is MNHNS and CDR2 is SASEGT.

This clonotype has a handful of counts. The CDR3, as DNA: TGCGCCAGCAGCACCGGACAGGGGGCAACCCAAGAGACCCAGTACTTC. Its protein product is CASSTGQGATQETQYF. The chain couples TRBV4-1 to TRBJ2-5; 11 bases align to TRBD1. The CDR3 spans 16 residues. V lost 5 bases to trimming and J lost 1 base; unmatched junction nucleotides: 6. Germline loops: CDR1 MGHRA, CDR2 YSYEKL.

This chain uses TRBV20-1 with TRBJ2-3; D may match TRBD1 or TRBD2 (6 bases each). Between the trimmed V and J ends, which lost 5 bases and 0 bases, there was a span of 21 bases. Germline CDR1 and CDR2: DFQATT and SNEGSKA (reference sequence). The CDR3 loop spans 17 amino acids. CDR3 residues: CSAPGAGRRGSTDTQYF. DNA of the CDR3: TGCAGTGCTCCGGGGGCGGGTCGAAGGGGAAGCACAGATACGCAGTATTTT.

There are a few counts of this clonotype. This rearrangement joins TRBV5-1 to TRBJ2-3; D not resolved. V shed 1 base and J shed 5 bases, with 5 bases lying between them. The germline gives CDR1 SGHRS, CDR2 YFSETQ. This CDR3 spans 12 amino acids. The chain's CDR3 is CASSLQRDTQYF. The CDR3 region has the DNA TGCGCCAGCAGCTTGCAGCGAGATACGCAGTATTTT.

This clonotype was recorded a few times. The V call is TRBV6-1, the J call TRBJ2-3; 14 positions match TRBD2. Per the germline V gene, CDR1 is MNHNS and CDR2 is SASEGT. The CDR3 has 17 residues. The V gene end was trimmed by 6 bases and the J gene end by 0 bases; junction bases not matched to a gene: 5. CDR3 in amino acids: CASRRLAGGMSTDTQYF. The CDR3, as DNA: TGTGCCAGCAGACGACTAGCGGGAGGGATGAGCACAGATACGCAGTATTTT.

Comment on this clonotype: Possible read error: a much larger clone is one base away. Since the CDR3 does not end with the conserved phenylalanine or tryptophan, this likely comes from a read error. The chain recombines TRBV7-8 with TRBJ2-7; maybe TRBD2 (6 bases). There are 15 residues in the CDR3. Trimming pared 5 bases from V and 4 bases from J, leaving 18 bases between. CDR1 and CDR2 from the germline V gene are SGHVS and FQNEAQ. In DNA, the CDR3 is TGTGCCAGCAGCACGTTCTCGACTAGGTTATACGAGCAGTACCTC. Protein: CASSTFSTRLYEQYL.